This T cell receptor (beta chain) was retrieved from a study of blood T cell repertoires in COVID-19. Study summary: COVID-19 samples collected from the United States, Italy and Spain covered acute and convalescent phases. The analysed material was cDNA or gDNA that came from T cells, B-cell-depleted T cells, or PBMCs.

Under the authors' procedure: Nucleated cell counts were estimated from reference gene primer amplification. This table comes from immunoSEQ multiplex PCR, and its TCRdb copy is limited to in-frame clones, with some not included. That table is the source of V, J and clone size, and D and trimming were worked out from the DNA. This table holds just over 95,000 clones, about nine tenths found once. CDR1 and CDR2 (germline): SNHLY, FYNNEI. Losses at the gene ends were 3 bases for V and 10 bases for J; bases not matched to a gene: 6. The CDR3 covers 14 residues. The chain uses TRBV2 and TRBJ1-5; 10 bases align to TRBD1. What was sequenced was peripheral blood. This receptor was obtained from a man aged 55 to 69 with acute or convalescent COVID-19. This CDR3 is CASSEWTGGSPQHF. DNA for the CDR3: TGTGCCAGCAGTGAGTGGACAGGGGGATCCCCCCAGCATTTT.